The 5 T cell receptor beta chains below all came from one sample that was sequenced in a study of PD-1 blockade in classical Hodgkin lymphoma. The sample's time point: newly diagnosed, previously untreated cHL patient sample. Purification of CD4+ T cells from thawed PBMCs was performed via magnetic negative selection. Generated by immunoSEQ multiplex PCR, the TCRdb table keeps only in-frame clones and is missing some. The repertoire consists of roughly 16,000 clones, with about 90% occurring once and the leading ten covering about 0.53%. Sequencing was carried out using CD4+ T cells from blood. The receptors here all came from a human donor with classical Hodgkin lymphoma.

The genes are TRBV30 and TRBJ1-1; no clear D gene. Germline V CDR1 and CDR2: GTSNPN, SVGIG (reference sequence). Deletions cut 0 bases from V and 2 bases from J, with 7 bases between. The CDR3 runs 13 residues. The CDR3 DNA reads TGTGCCTGGAGTGTACAAGTCAACACTGAAGCTTTCTTT. Protein product: CAWSVQVNTEAFF.

The chain uses TRBV5-4 and TRBJ2-7; 12 nucleotides align to TRBD1. This CDR3 is 15 amino acids long. Germline values: CDR1 SGHNT, CDR2 YYREEE (reference sequence). V shed 6 bases and J 6 bases; nucleotides not matched to a gene: 10. The CDR3 coding sequence is TGTGCCAGCAAAGGGACAGGGGGCGCATTAGGCGAGCAGTACTTC. Encoded protein: CASKGTGGALGEQYF.

In DNA form, the CDR3 reads TGTGCCAGTAGTCAGCGGACAGCACAAGAGACCCAGTACTTC. Translation gives CASSQRTAQETQYF. This sequence joins TRBV19 and TRBJ2-5; D is perhaps TRBD1 (6 bases). Trimming shortened V by 5 bases and J by 2 bases, and 12 bases separated the two germline ends. The CDR3 sequence is 14 residues long. Germline values: CDR1 LNHDA, CDR2 SQIVND (reference sequence).

The V gene is TRBV14, the J gene TRBJ2-3; D not certain. V gave up 3 bases and J gave up 6 bases, with 10 bases separating them. CDR1 and CDR2 (germline): SGHDN, FVKESK. The CDR3 extends over 13 amino acids. The CDR3 region is CASSQALVDTQYF. In nucleotides, the CDR3 is TGTGCCAGCAGCCAGGCCCTAGTGGATACGCAGTATTTT.

The gene calls are TRBV2 and TRBJ2-2; D perhaps matches TRBD1 (5 bases). This CDR3 comprises 13 residues. V lost 4 bases to trimming and J lost 6 bases, with 9 bases between them. Germline-derived CDR1 and CDR2 are SNHLY and FYNNEI. The CDR3 loop is CASSASRAGELFF. The CDR3, as DNA: TGTGCCAGCAGTGCGTCCAGGGCCGGGGAGCTGTTTTTT.